The 9 T cell receptor beta chains reported below all come from one sample, sequenced in a study of T cell repertoires in aging, cancer and after chemotherapy. Multiplex touch-down PCR with TRB-A/B primers amplified rearranged V-D-J TRB sequences. TCRdb ran MiXCR on the multiplex PCR reads and lists one entry per CDR3 protein. The sample contains thousands of distinct CDR3 sequences, less than 35% of which appear only once. TCR beta rearrangements were amplified from peripheral blood genomic DNA. Sequencing used blood. These TCRs come from a human donor in good health.

The chain recombines TRBV6-5 with TRBJ2-7; possibly TRBD1 or TRBD2 for D (5 bases each). Trimming stripped 9 bases from V and 2 bases from J, with 17 bases between. The CDR3 has 14 residues. Germline V gene data show CDR1 as MNHEY and CDR2 as SVGAGI. The CDR3 loop reads CASRTGRPPYEQYF. In nucleotides, the CDR3 is TGTGCCAGTAGAACGGGACGGCCTCCCTACGAGCAGTACTTC.

Only a few counts were recorded for this clonotype. The chain combines TRBV6-1 with TRBJ1-6, with D perhaps matching TRBD1 (6 bases). Trimming took 5 bases from V and 7 from J, leaving 18 bases between them. This CDR3 has 16 amino acids. Germline loops: CDR1 MNHNS, CDR2 SASEGT. DNA of the CDR3: TGTGCCAGCAGTTACGAGGCAGGGGATGCCAATTCACCCCTCCACTTT. It specifies CASSYEAGDANSPLHF.

The chain recombines TRBV4-3 with TRBJ1-2, with 9 bases lining up with TRBD1. The V gene end was trimmed by 1 base and the J gene end by 2 bases; junction bases not matched to a gene: 2. The CDR3 has 15 residues. Germline CDR1 LGHNA, CDR2 YSLEER. CDR3: CASSQATGGNYGYTF. CDR3 coding DNA: TGCGCCAGCAGCCAAGCTACAGGGGGCAACTATGGCTACACCTTC.

The chain has TRBV4-3 and TRBJ1-5; D is ambiguous. V was shortened by 0 bases and J by 4 bases, with 13 bases between the two germline ends. Germline assignment: CDR1 LGHNA and CDR2 YSLEER. The CDR3 extends over 16 amino acids. The CDR3 protein is CASSQEYRPMNQPQHF. CDR3 DNA: TGCGCCAGCAGCCAAGAGTACCGGCCTATGAATCAGCCCCAGCATTTT.

As to this clonotype: At one end the junction does not follow the germline gene, possibly because of a read error. The rearrangement joins TRBV7-6 to TRBJ1-1; D possibly corresponds to TRBD1 (6 bases). This CDR3 has 14 amino acids. The germline V gene encodes CDR1 SGHVS and CDR2 FNYEAQ. The CDR3 loop is CASSVAQGTTEAFF. The CDR3 DNA reads as TGTGCCAGCAGCGTAGCACAGGGAACCACTGAAGCTTTCTTT.

V is TRBV5-1 and J is TRBJ2-3, with D possibly being TRBD1 (5 bases). Trimming took off 2 bases at V and 2 bases at J, with 6 bases between the two ends. This CDR3 spans 13 amino acids. Germline V gene lookup returns CDR1 SGHRS and CDR2 YFSETQ. In DNA, the CDR3 is TGCGCCAGCAGCTTCAGGGACACAGATACGCAGTATTTT. Protein product: CASSFRDTDTQYF.

The V and J genes are TRBV5-4 and TRBJ2-3; the D gene is possibly TRBD2 (5 bases). Germline V CDR1 and CDR2: SGHNT, YYREEE (reference sequence). Trimming pared 6 bases from V and 3 bases from J, leaving 11 bases between. This CDR3 comprises 13 residues. The CDR3 DNA reads TGTGCCAGCAAGAGGGCTCTGACAGATACGCAGTATTTT. Translated: CASKRALTDTQYF.

V gene TRBV6-4 combines with J gene TRBJ2-5, with D hard to call. Germline CDR1 MRHNA, CDR2 SNTAGT. The V end was cut by 3 bases, the J end by 5 bases, with 16 bases between. CDR3 size: 15 residues. In nucleotides, the CDR3 is TGTGCCAGCAGTGAAGGGCCAGGCGCTATGGAGACCCAGTACTTC. Amino acids: CASSEGPGAMETQYF.

This CDR3 is CASSFPPEAFF. CDR3 coding DNA: TGTGCCAGCAGTTTCCCCCCTGAAGCTTTCTTT. The chain uses TRBV12-3 or TRBV12-4 and TRBJ1-1; D unclear. Deletions cut 3 bases from V and 6 bases from J, with 5 bases between. The CDR3 is made up of 11 amino acids.